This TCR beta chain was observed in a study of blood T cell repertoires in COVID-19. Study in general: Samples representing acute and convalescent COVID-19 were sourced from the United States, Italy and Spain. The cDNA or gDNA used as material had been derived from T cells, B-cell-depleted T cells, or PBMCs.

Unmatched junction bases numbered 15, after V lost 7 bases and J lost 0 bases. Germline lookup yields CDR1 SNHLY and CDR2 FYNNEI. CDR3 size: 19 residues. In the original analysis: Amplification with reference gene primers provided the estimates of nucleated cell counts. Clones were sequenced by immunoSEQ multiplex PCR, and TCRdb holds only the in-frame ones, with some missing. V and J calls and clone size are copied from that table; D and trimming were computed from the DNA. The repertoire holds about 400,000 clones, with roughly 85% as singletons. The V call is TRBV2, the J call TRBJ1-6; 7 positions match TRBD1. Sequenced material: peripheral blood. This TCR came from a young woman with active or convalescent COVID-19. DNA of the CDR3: TGTGCCAGCATGGCCCCCCGACAGGGTGGGAGCTCCTATAATTCACCCCTCCACTTT. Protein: CASMAPRQGGSSYNSPLHF.